This T cell receptor beta chain was profiled in a study of T cell responses to AZD1222 COVID-19 vaccine. Germline CDR1 reads SGHNT; CDR2 reads YENEEA. This CDR3 is 13 amino acids long. V lost 2 bases to trimming and J lost 9 bases; unmatched junction nucleotides: 5. Details on this clone: Its antigen remains unknown.

Findings and caveats of the study: The number of AZD1222 recipients seropositive at baseline was only five to seven.

Sequencing used immunoSEQ multiplex PCR; TCRdb keeps in-frame clones, though not all of them. The table records roughly 170,000 clones, 85% to 95% of them present only once. This clonotype originated in an adult who received the AZD1222 COVID-19 vaccine. The sample consisted of peripheral blood, taken 28 days after the second AZD1222 dose. The chain combines TRBV11-3 with TRBJ1-2; 8 bases are a match to TRBD1. Here the CDR3 reads CASSLMPGGRYTF. DNA of the CDR3: TGTGCCAGCAGCTTAATGCCAGGGGGCCGCTACACCTTC.